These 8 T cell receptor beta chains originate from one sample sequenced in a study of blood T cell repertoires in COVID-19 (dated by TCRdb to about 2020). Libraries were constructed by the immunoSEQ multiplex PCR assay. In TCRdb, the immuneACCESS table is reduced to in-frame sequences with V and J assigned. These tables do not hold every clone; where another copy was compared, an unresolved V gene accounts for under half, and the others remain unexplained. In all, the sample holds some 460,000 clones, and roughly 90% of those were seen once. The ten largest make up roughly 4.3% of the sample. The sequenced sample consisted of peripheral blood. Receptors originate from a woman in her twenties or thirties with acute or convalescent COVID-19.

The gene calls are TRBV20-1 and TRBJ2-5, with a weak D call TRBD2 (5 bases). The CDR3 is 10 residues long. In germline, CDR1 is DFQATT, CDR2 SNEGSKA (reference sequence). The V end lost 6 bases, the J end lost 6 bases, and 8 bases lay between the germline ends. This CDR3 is CSARVQTQYF. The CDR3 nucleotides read TGCAGTGCGCGGGTGCAGACCCAGTACTTC.

CDR3 DNA: TGTGCCAGCAGTACGGACAGGGACCGAGCTTTCTTT. Amino acids: CASSTDRDRAFF. The chain uses TRBV6-6 and TRBJ1-1; TRBD1 matches 8 bases. This CDR3 spans 12 amino acids. Trimming cost V 5 bases and J 10 bases; bases outside gene matches: 6. Germline V gene sequence: CDR1 MNHNY, CDR2 SVGAGI (reference sequence).

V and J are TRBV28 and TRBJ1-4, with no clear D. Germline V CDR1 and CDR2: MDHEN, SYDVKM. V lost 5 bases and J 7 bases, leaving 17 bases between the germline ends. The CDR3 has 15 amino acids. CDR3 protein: CASSPQEVIGEKLFF. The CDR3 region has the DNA TGTGCCAGCAGTCCCCAGGAGGTTATCGGTGAAAAACTGTTTTTT.

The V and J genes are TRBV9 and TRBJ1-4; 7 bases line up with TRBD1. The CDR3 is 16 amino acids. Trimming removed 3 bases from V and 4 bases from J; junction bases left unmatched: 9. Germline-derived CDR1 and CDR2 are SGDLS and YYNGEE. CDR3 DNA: TGTGCCAGCAGCGGAGGGGGCGAGAGGGGTAATGAAAAACTGTTTTTT. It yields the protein CASSGGGERGNEKLFF.

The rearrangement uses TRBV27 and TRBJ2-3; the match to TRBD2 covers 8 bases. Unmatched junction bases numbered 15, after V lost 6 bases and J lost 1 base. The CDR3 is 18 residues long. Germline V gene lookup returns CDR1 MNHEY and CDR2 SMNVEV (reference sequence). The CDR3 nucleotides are TGTGCCAGCAGACCCAGCGGGGGATGGCAGCGTCGCACAGATACGCAGTATTTT. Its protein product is CASRPSGGWQRRTDTQYF.

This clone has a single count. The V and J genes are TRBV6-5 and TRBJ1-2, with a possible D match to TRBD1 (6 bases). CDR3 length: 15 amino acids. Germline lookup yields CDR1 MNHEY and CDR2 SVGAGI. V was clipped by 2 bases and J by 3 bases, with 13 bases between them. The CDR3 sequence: CASSYGDRPYYGYTF. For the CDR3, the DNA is TGTGCCAGCAGTTACGGCGACAGGCCCTACTATGGCTACACCTTC.

The DNA for the CDR3 is TGTGCCAGTAGTTCATGGCCAGGGGAAGGTCGAAGCAATCAGCCCCAGCATTTT. It yields the protein CASSSWPGEGRSNQPQHF. V gene TRBV19 combines with J gene TRBJ1-5; perhaps TRBD1 as D (6 bases). Germline CDR1 and CDR2: LNHDA and SQIVND (reference sequence). Trimming cost V 5 bases and J 1 base, with 21 bases left between them. The CDR3 extends over 18 amino acids.

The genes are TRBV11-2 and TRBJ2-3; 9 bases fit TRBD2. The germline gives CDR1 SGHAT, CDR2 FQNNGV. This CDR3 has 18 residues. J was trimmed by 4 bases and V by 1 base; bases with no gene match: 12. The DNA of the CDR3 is TGTGCCAGCAGCTTAGGAGGCGGGGGGGCCGGTACGGCAGATACGCAGTATTTT. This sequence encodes CASSLGGGGAGTADTQYF.